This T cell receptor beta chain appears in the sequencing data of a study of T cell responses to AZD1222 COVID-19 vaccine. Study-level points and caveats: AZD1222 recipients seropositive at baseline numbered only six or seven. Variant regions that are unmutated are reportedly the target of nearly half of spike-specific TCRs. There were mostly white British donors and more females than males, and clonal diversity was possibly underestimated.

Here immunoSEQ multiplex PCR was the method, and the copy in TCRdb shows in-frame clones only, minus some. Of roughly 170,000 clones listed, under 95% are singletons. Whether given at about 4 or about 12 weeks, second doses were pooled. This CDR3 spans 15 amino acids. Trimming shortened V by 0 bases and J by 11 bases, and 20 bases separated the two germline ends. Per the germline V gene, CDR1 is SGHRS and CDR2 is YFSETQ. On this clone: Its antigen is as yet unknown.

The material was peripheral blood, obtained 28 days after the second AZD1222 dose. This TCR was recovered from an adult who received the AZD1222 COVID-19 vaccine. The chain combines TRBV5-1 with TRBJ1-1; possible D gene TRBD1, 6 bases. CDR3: CASSLDGQRTSGAFF. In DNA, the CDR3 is TGCGCCAGCAGCTTGGACGGACAGCGAACTTCGGGTGCTTTCTTT.